The 11 T cell receptor beta chains listed next were all sequenced from one sample in a study of blood T cell repertoires in COVID-19. Assay used: immunoSEQ multiplex PCR; TCRdb lists only in-frame clones, some missing. Here the sample spans 95,000 to 110,000 clones, 88% being singletons. Sequenced input: peripheral blood. Receptor source: a human donor in a cohort sampled during active COVID-19.

The chain has TRBV6-5 and TRBJ2-7; 8 bases match TRBD1. This CDR3 is 13 amino acids long. Trimming cost V 5 bases and J 3 bases; bases outside gene matches: 3. Germline V gene data show CDR1 as MNHEY and CDR2 as SVGAGI. CDR3 protein: CASSKGQVYEQYF. The CDR3 region has the DNA TGTGCCAGCAGTAAGGGACAGGTCTACGAGCAGTACTTC.

V and J are TRBV5-6 and TRBJ1-4; the D gene is possibly TRBD1 (6 bases). This CDR3 contains 15 residues. CDR1 and CDR2 (germline): SGHDT, YYEEEE. Trimming cost V 2 bases and J 6 bases, with 14 bases left between them. CDR3 in amino acids: CASSFLGKGDEKLFF. CDR3 in DNA: TGTGCCAGCAGCTTTTTGGGTAAGGGGGATGAAAAACTGTTTTTT.

The genes are TRBV7-9 and TRBJ1-1, with D hard to call. V lost 6 bases and J 0 bases, leaving 11 bases between the germline ends. CDR1 and CDR2 from the germline V gene are SEHNR and FQNEAQ (reference sequence). The CDR3 runs 14 residues. The CDR3 region has the DNA TGTGCCAGCAGGCCGGGGTATTTGAACACTGAAGCTTTCTTT. Its protein is CASRPGYLNTEAFF.

The chain recombines TRBV23-1 with TRBJ1-6; 9 nucleotides agree with TRBD1. TRBV23-1 is placed among ORFs of uncertain function. V was clipped by 6 bases and J by 6 bases; unmatched bases: 12. CDR3 length: 17 residues. CDR3 DNA: TGCGCCAGCAGGACGACCGGGACAGGGCGGCGTAATTCACCCCTCCACTTT. Amino acids: CASRTTGTGRRNSPLHF.

The rearrangement joins TRBV19 to TRBJ2-5; 12 bases fit TRBD2. This CDR3 region has 15 residues. Losses at the gene ends were 5 bases for V and 1 base for J; bases not matched to a gene: 2. The V gene's germline CDR1 is LNHDA and CDR2 SQIVND (reference sequence). CDR3 in DNA: TGTGCCAGTAGTGGGACTAGCGGGCTCCAAGAGACCCAGTACTTC. This sequence encodes CASSGTSGLQETQYF.

The rearrangement uses TRBV9 and TRBJ2-3; TRBD2 matches 8 bases. The J segment lost 5 bases and the V segment lost 0 bases, leaving 8 bases of the junction unmatched. The CDR3 spans 16 residues. Germline lookup yields CDR1 SGDLS and CDR2 YYNGEE. CDR3: CASSVGGRLARDTQYF. The CDR3 DNA reads TGTGCCAGCAGCGTAGGAGGGAGACTAGCGCGAGATACGCAGTATTTT.

The chain links TRBV30 to TRBJ1-2; a weak D match, TRBD1 (6 bases). The CDR3 has 17 residues. From germline, CDR1 is GTSNPN and CDR2 SVGIG (reference sequence). V lost 3 bases and J lost 0, with 20 bases in between. CDR3 DNA sequence: TGTGCCTGGAGAGGTGGAGTGGGGGCACGAGCTAACTATGGCTACACCTTC. This gives the protein CAWRGGVGARANYGYTF.

CDR3 region: CASKGGNSYEQYF. CDR3 nucleotides: TGTGCCAGTAAGGGAGGGAATTCCTACGAGCAGTACTTC. The chain uses TRBV19 and TRBJ2-7, with TRBD2 identical over 7 bases. Trimming at V came to 7 bases and at J to 1 base, leaving 4 bases not matched to a gene. The CDR3 spans 13 residues. Germline V CDR1 and CDR2: LNHDA, SQIVND (reference sequence). Looking up the rest from reference TRBV19 and TRBJ2-7 gives the full variable domain: DGGITQSPKYLFRKEGQNVTLSCEQNLNHDAMYWYRQDPGQGLRLIYYSQIVNDFQKGDIAEGYSVSREKKESFPLTVTSAQKNPTAFYLCASKGGNSYEQYFGPGTRLTVT.

The rearrangement uses TRBV13 and TRBJ2-7, with no clear D. CDR3 length: 13 residues. Germline V CDR1 and CDR2: PRHDT, FYEKMQ (reference sequence). The V and J ends lost 5 bases and 3 bases respectively, with 11 bases between them. CDR3 bases: TGTGCCAGCAGCCAAGACCCGGGCTACGAGCAGTACTTC. It yields the protein CASSQDPGYEQYF.

The chain is built from TRBV4-1 and TRBJ2-7; TRBD2 aligns across 12 bases. Germline V gives CDR1 MGHRA, CDR2 YSYEKL. The V gene end was trimmed by 0 bases and the J gene end by 3 bases; junction bases not matched to a gene: 6. The CDR3 has 17 amino acids. CDR3 nucleotide sequence: TGCGCCAGCAGCCAAGATACTAGCGGGGGGTCGATCTACGAGCAGTACTTC. Its translation is CASSQDTSGGSIYEQYF.

The chain carries TRBV3-1 (or the pseudogene TRBV3-2) and TRBJ1-5, with 9 bases fitting TRBD1. Per germline, CDR1 LGHDT and CDR2 YNNKEL (reference sequence). V dropped 4 bases and J dropped 7; count of bases not matched to a gene: 5. The CDR3 consists of 14 residues. The CDR3 region is CASSRTGELQPQHF. The CDR3 DNA is TGTGCCAGCAGCCGGACAGGGGAATTACAGCCCCAGCATTTT.